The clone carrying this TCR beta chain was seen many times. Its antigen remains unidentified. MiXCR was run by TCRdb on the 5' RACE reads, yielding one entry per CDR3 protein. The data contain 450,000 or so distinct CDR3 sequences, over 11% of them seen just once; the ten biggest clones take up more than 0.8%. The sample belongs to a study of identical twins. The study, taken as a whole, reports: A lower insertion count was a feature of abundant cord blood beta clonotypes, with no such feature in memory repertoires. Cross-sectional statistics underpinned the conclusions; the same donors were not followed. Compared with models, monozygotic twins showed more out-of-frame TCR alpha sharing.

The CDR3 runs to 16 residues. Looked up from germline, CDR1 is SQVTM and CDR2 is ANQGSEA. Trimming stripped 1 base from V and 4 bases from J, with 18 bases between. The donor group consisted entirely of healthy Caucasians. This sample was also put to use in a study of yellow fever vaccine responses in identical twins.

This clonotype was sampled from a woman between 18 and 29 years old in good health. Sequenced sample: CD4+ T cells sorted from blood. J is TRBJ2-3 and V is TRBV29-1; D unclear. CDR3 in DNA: TGCAGCGTTGAAGGGGTTCTAGTGGGTGTGTCAGATACGCAGTATTTT. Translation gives CSVEGVLVGVSDTQYF.